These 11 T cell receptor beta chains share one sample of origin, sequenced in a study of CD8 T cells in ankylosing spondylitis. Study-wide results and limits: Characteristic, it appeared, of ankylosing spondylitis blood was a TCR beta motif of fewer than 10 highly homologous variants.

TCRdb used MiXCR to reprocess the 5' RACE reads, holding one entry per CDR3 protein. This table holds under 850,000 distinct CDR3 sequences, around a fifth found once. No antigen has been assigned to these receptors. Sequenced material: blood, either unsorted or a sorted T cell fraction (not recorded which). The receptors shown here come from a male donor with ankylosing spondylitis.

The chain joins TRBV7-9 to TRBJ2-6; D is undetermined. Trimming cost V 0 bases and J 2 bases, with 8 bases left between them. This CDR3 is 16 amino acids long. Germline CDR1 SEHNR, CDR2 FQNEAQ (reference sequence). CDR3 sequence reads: CASSLAGPTGANVLTF. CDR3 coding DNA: TGTGCCAGCAGCTTAGCAGGGCCAACTGGGGCCAACGTCCTGACTTTC.

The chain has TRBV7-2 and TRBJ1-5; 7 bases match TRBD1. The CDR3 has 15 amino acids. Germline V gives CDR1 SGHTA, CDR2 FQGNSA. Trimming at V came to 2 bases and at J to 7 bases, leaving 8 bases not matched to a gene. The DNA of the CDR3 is TGTGCCAGCAGCTTAAGTGCAGGGGGGTTCCAGCCCCAGCATTTT. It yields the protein CASSLSAGGFQPQHF.

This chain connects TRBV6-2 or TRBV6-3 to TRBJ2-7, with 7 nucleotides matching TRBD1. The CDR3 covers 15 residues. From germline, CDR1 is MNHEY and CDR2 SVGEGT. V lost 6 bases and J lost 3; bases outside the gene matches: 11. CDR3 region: CASRPSGTVSYEQYF. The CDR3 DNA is TGTGCCAGCAGACCCTCCGGGACAGTGAGCTACGAGCAGTACTTC.

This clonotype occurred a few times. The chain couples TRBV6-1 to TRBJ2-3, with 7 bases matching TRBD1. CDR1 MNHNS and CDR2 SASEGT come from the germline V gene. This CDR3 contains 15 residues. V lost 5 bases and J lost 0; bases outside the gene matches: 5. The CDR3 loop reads CASSMTGLSTDTQYF. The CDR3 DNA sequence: TGTGCCAGCAGTATGACAGGGCTAAGCACAGATACGCAGTATTTT.

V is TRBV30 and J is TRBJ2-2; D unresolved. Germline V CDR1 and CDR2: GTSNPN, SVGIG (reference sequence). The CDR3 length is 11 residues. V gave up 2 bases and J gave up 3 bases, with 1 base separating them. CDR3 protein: CAWSYTGELFF. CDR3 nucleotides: TGTGCCTGGAGTTACACCGGGGAGCTGTTTTTT.

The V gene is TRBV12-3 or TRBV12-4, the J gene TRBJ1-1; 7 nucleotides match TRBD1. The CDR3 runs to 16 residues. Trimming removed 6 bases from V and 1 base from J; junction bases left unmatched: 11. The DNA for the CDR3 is TGTGCCAGCAGACCTAGGGGGGGGACAGCGAACACTGAAGCTTTCTTT. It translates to CASRPRGGTANTEAFF.

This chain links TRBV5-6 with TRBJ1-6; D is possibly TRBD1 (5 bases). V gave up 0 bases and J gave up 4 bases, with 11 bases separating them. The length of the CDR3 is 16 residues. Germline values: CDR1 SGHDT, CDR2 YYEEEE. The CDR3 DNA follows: TGTGCCAGCAGCTTGGAGGGACCATCTTATAATTCACCCCTCCACTTT. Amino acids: CASSLEGPSYNSPLHF.

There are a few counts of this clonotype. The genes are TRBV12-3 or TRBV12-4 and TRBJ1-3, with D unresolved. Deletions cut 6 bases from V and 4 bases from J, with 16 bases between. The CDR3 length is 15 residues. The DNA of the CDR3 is TGTGCCAGCAGCCGGCGCGGTGCAGGCGGAAACACCATATATTTT. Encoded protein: CASSRRGAGGNTIYF.

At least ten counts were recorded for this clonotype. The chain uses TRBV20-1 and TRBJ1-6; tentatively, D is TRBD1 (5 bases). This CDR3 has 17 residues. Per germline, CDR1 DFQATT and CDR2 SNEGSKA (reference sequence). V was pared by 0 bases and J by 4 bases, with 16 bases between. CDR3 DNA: TGCAGTGCTAGAGATGGGGCGCGCGGGGCTTATAATTCACCCCTCCACTTT. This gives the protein CSARDGARGAYNSPLHF.

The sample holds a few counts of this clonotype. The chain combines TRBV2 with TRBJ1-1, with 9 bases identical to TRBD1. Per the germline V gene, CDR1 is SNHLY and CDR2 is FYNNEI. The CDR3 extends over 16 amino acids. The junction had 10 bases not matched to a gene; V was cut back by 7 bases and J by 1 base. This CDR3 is CASNLLGTGRNTEAFF. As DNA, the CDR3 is TGTGCCAGCAACCTCTTAGGGACAGGGAGGAACACTGAAGCTTTCTTT.

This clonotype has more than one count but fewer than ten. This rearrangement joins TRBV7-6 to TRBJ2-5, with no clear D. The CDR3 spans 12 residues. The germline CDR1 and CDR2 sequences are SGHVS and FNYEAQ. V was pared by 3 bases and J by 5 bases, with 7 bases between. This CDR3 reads CASSLMEETQYF. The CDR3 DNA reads TGTGCCAGCAGCTTGATGGAGGAGACCCAGTACTTC.